The 29 T cell receptor beta chains given below trace back to one sample, sequenced in a study of shared clonotypes between healthy human individuals. Only in-frame clones appear in the TCRdb table, and some are missing; sequencing was by immunoSEQ multiplex PCR. Altogether 2 million to 2.5 million clones are present, approximately 95% being singletons, with the ten largest covering 0.35% to 0.45%. Sequencing input: naive CD4+ T cells from PBMCs. Subset given: CD45RA+ positively selected. Receptor source: a man aged 18 to 29 in good health. Some clones in this sample may be carry-over from other donors' samples.

The chain uses TRBV6-1 and TRBJ1-1; D unclear. Per germline, CDR1 MNHNS and CDR2 SASEGT. V shed 3 bases and J shed 4 bases, with 12 bases lying between them. This CDR3 is 14 amino acids long. CDR3 DNA: TGTGCCAGCAGTGATGGCAGGACGGGCACTGAAGCTTTCTTT. Its translation is CASSDGRTGTEAFF.

In DNA form, the CDR3 reads TGCGCCAGCAGCTGGGAGTACTACACCGGGGAGCTGTTTTTT. Translation: CASSWEYYTGELFF. The chain carries TRBV5-1 and TRBJ2-2, with a tentative D call TRBD2 (5 bases). V was shortened by 3 bases and J by 3 bases, with 9 bases between the two germline ends. CDR1 and CDR2 (germline): SGHRS, YFSETQ. The CDR3 covers 14 residues. The full variable domain, with the rest looked up from reference TRBV5-1 and TRBJ2-2, is KAGVTQTPRYLIKTRGQQVTLSCSPISGHRSVSWYQQTPGQGLQFLFEYFSETQRNKGNFPGRFSGRQFSNSRSEMNVSTLELGDSALYLCASSWEYYTGELFFGEGSRLTVL.

CDR3 sequence (DNA): TGTGCCAGTCGGATCGGGCAGGGAAGCACTGAAGCTTTCTTT. Encoded protein: CASRIGQGSTEAFF. The rearrangement uses TRBV6-5 and TRBJ1-1, with D tentatively TRBD1 (5 bases). The CDR3 sequence is 14 residues long. Per the germline V gene, CDR1 is MNHEY and CDR2 is SVGAGI. The V and J ends lost 9 bases and 4 bases respectively, with 18 bases between them.

This chain joins TRBV27 and TRBJ2-1; no clear D. Germline lookup yields CDR1 MNHEY and CDR2 SMNVEV (reference sequence). V gave up 3 bases and J gave up 2 bases, with 8 bases separating them. This CDR3 region has 14 residues. CDR3 DNA sequence: TGTGCCAGCAGTTTTGGCCAGACCTACAATGAGCAGTTCTTC. It codes for CASSFGQTYNEQFF.

A word on this clone: The sample contains more than one DNA sequence encoding this CDR3. The rearrangement uses TRBV6-1 and TRBJ1-5, with unresolved D. The CDR3 contains 13 residues. Per the germline V gene, CDR1 is MNHNS and CDR2 is SASEGT. V gave up 3 bases and J gave up 3 bases, with 6 bases separating them. The CDR3: CASSDSSNQPQHF. Here the CDR3 DNA reads TGTGCCAGCAGTGATTCTTCCAATCAGCCCCAGCATTTT.

The chain carries TRBV5-1 and TRBJ2-5, with D perhaps matching TRBD1 (7 bases). The CDR3 loop spans 15 amino acids. The V and J ends lost 4 bases and 5 bases respectively, with 18 bases between them. Germline V gene data show CDR1 as SGHRS and CDR2 as YFSETQ. CDR3 residues: CASSDGTAGGETQYF. The DNA for the CDR3 is TGCGCCAGCAGCGACGGGACAGCCGGAGGGGAGACCCAGTACTTC.

The chain is built from TRBV2 and TRBJ2-1, with D maybe TRBD1 (5 bases). CDR1 SNHLY and CDR2 FYNNEI come from the germline V gene. The CDR3 is 12 amino acids. V lost 3 bases and J 8 bases, leaving 8 bases between the germline ends. Here the CDR3 reads CASSDKGYEQFF. CDR3 coding DNA: TGTGCCAGCAGTGATAAGGGGTATGAGCAGTTCTTC. The full variable domain, its missing parts supplied by reference TRBV2 and TRBJ2-1, is EPEVTQTPSHQVTQMGQEVILRCVPISNHLYFYWYRQILGQKVEFLVSFYNNEISEKSEIFDDQFSVERPDGSNFTLKIRSTKLEDSAMYFCASSDKGYEQFFGPGTRLTVL.

The chain is built from TRBV2 and TRBJ1-1; no firm D call. Trimming removed 4 bases from V and 3 bases from J, with 3 bases in between. The CDR3 loop spans 11 amino acids. Germline V gives CDR1 SNHLY, CDR2 FYNNEI. The CDR3 loop reads CASSAYTEAFF. The CDR3 DNA follows: TGTGCCAGCAGTGCGTACACTGAAGCTTTCTTT.

The chain links TRBV19 to TRBJ1-1, with D uncertain. The CDR3 has 14 amino acids. Between the trimmed V and J ends, which lost 0 bases and 4 bases, there was a span of 9 bases. Germline CDR1 LNHDA, CDR2 SQIVND (reference sequence). The CDR3 DNA sequence: TGTGCCAGTAGTATAGATCGGTGGGGCACTGAAGCTTTCTTT. The encoded protein is CASSIDRWGTEAFF.

J is TRBJ2-6 and V is TRBV28, with 10 bases identical to TRBD1. The V segment lost 8 bases and the J segment 2 bases; nucleotides outside the gene matches: 3. The CDR3 covers 15 residues. Germline lookup yields CDR1 MDHEN and CDR2 SYDVKM. CDR3 sequence reads: CASGTGAAGANVLTF. DNA of the CDR3: TGTGCCAGCGGGACAGGGGCAGCTGGGGCCAACGTCCTGACTTTC.

This clone was detected a few times. The rearrangement uses TRBV7-9 and TRBJ1-1; TRBD1 aligns across 9 bases. The CDR3 sequence is 18 residues long. Unmatched junction bases numbered 13, after V lost 1 base and J lost 4 bases. Germline lookup yields CDR1 SEHNR and CDR2 FQNEAQ (reference sequence). CDR3 residues: CASSLGNFGTGRGTEAFF. In DNA, the CDR3 is TGTGCCAGCAGCTTAGGGAATTTTGGGACAGGGAGGGGCACTGAAGCTTTCTTT.

The CDR3 region has the DNA TGTGCCACCAGACCCCAGGGTTCCAACTACGAGCAGTACTTC. Translated: CATRPQGSNYEQYF. The chain carries TRBV19 and TRBJ2-7; weak D call: TRBD1 (5 bases). Germline lookup yields CDR1 LNHDA and CDR2 SQIVND (reference sequence). The CDR3 length is 14 residues. Trimming removed 10 bases at V and 3 bases at J, with 19 bases between.

This sequence joins TRBV28 and TRBJ2-2; 8 bases agree with TRBD2. This CDR3 region has 14 residues. Trimming cost V 6 bases and J 4 bases; bases outside gene matches: 4. Germline V gives CDR1 MDHEN, CDR2 SYDVKM. CDR3 bases: TGTGCCAGCAGCTTAGCGGGACTCACCGGGGAGCTGTTTTTT. Translation: CASSLAGLTGELFF. Full variable domain (outside the CDR3, taken from reference TRBV28 and TRBJ2-2): DVKVTQSSRYLVKRTGEKVFLECVQDMDHENMFWYRQDPGLGLRLIYFSYDVKMKEKGDIPEGYSVSREKKERFSLILESASTNQTSMYLCASSLAGLTGELFFGEGSRLTVL.

The chain recombines TRBV11-2 with TRBJ2-1, with D unclear. Trimming removed 3 bases from V and 6 bases from J, with 6 bases in between. This CDR3 contains 12 residues. Germline CDR1 SGHAT, CDR2 FQNNGV. This CDR3 reads CASSFWGNEQFF. CDR3 in DNA: TGTGCCAGCAGCTTCTGGGGCAATGAGCAGTTCTTC.

The V and J genes are TRBV15 and TRBJ2-1; 10 bases map to TRBD1. The V gene end was trimmed by 1 base and the J gene end by 8 bases; junction bases not matched to a gene: 8. CDR3 size: 16 residues. CDR1 LNHNV and CDR2 YYDKDF come from the germline V gene (reference sequence). The CDR3 sequence: CATSRGLRTGGHEQFF. The CDR3 nucleotides read TGTGCCACCAGCAGAGGATTGCGGACAGGGGGGCATGAGCAGTTCTTC.

The chain uses TRBV9 and TRBJ2-1, with TRBD1 matching over 8 bases. Germline V CDR1 and CDR2: SGDLS, YYNGEE. This CDR3 comprises 17 residues. Trimming removed 0 bases from V and 3 bases from J; junction bases left unmatched: 8. The CDR3 sequence: CASSVGPDRGVYNEQFF. The CDR3 DNA is TGTGCCAGCAGCGTAGGGCCCGACAGGGGCGTCTACAATGAGCAGTTCTTC.

The rearrangement uses TRBV10-3 and TRBJ2-3; D unresolved. CDR1 is ENHRY and CDR2 is SYGVKD in the germline V gene. This CDR3 comprises 15 residues. Trimming shortened V by 0 bases and J by 8 bases, and 15 bases separated the two germline ends. CDR3 nucleotide sequence: TGTGCCATCAGTGAGTCAGGCCCTACCGCTGGTACGCAGTATTTT. Translating it yields CAISESGPTAGTQYF.

V and J are TRBV2 and TRBJ2-3; D not certain. The V end was cut by 9 bases, the J end by 0 bases, with 10 bases between. This CDR3 contains 13 residues. Germline lookup yields CDR1 SNHLY and CDR2 FYNNEI. CDR3 in amino acids: CASTTESTDTQYF. CDR3 in DNA: TGTGCCAGTACTACGGAGAGCACAGATACGCAGTATTTT.

The chain combines TRBV7-8 with TRBJ2-2, with D hard to call. V was pared by 0 bases and J by 4 bases, with 6 bases between. This CDR3 has 14 residues. Germline V lookup: CDR1 SGHVS, CDR2 FQNEAQ. As DNA, the CDR3 is TGTGCCAGCAGCTTAGCGCTACCCACCGGGGAGCTGTTTTTT. Translation gives CASSLALPTGELFF.

The chain links TRBV5-1 to TRBJ2-1, with TRBD2 identical over 12 bases. V was pared by 4 bases and J by 8 bases, with 13 bases of the junction left unmatched. Germline V gene lookup returns CDR1 SGHRS and CDR2 YFSETQ. This CDR3 region has 17 residues. The CDR3 DNA is TGCGCCAGCAGCCCCCGGGCTAGCGGGAGGGCCAGAGATGAGCAGTTCTTC. Its translation is CASSPRASGRARDEQFF.

This chain connects TRBV25-1 to TRBJ1-1, with TRBD1 identical over 7 bases. Trimming removed 4 bases from V and 4 bases from J; junction bases left unmatched: 6. This CDR3 is built from 14 residues. CDR1 MGHDK and CDR2 SYGVNS come from the germline V gene. The CDR3 DNA sequence: TGTGCCAGCAGTGCCCATCGGGACAGCACTGAAGCTTTCTTT. The encoded protein is CASSAHRDSTEAFF.

The rearrangement links TRBV5-1 to TRBJ1-2, with D possibly matching TRBD1 (6 bases). Germline CDR1 is SGHRS and CDR2 is YFSETQ. V gave up 4 bases and J gave up 5 bases, with 9 bases separating them. The CDR3 covers 12 residues. This chain's CDR3 is CASSPDRYGYTF. The CDR3 DNA sequence: TGCGCCAGCAGCCCGGACAGATATGGCTACACCTTC. Full variable domain (rest looked up from reference TRBV5-1 and TRBJ1-2): KAGVTQTPRYLIKTRGQQVTLSCSPISGHRSVSWYQQTPGQGLQFLFEYFSETQRNKGNFPGRFSGRQFSNSRSEMNVSTLELGDSALYLCASSPDRYGYTFGSGTRLTVV.

The chain couples TRBV5-1 to TRBJ2-5; D gene unclear. Trimming shortened V by 0 bases and J by 1 base, and 10 bases separated the two germline ends. CDR1 is SGHRS and CDR2 is YFSETQ in the germline V gene. CDR3 length: 15 residues. In DNA form, the CDR3 reads TGCGCCAGCAGCTTGGTTCTGGGGATCCAAGAGACCCAGTACTTC. Protein sequence: CASSLVLGIQETQYF.

The chain is built from TRBV7-9 and TRBJ2-3; 8 bases are a match to TRBD2. The germline CDR1 and CDR2 sequences are SEHNR and FQNEAQ (reference sequence). The CDR3 is 13 amino acids. J gave up 7 bases and V 4 bases, and 4 bases lay outside the gene matches. For the CDR3, the DNA is TGTGCCAGCAGCTCTAATAGCGGGAATACGCAGTATTTT. Translated, it gives CASSSNSGNTQYF.

The chain links TRBV5-6 to TRBJ2-3; 7 nucleotides match TRBD1. Per germline, CDR1 SGHDT and CDR2 YYEEEE. Trimming took 4 bases from V and 3 from J; bases not matched to a gene: 11. This CDR3 region has 16 residues. Written as DNA, the CDR3 is TGTGCCAGCAGCCTACGACAGGGTATGGGTACAGATACGCAGTATTTT. Translation: CASSLRQGMGTDTQYF.

This chain connects TRBV9 to TRBJ2-3; 9 positions match TRBD2. This CDR3 comprises 16 residues. The germline V gene encodes CDR1 SGDLS and CDR2 YYNGEE. J gave up 4 bases and V 5 bases, and 11 bases lay outside the gene matches. The CDR3 sequence: CASSPEREAGPDTQYF. The DNA of the CDR3 is TGTGCCAGCAGTCCTGAGCGGGAGGCAGGTCCAGATACGCAGTATTTT.

The chain combines TRBV7-9 with TRBJ1-2; D is undetermined. Germline assignment: CDR1 SEHNR and CDR2 FQNEAQ (reference sequence). Trimming cost V 2 bases and J 8 bases, with 18 bases left between them. CDR3 length equals 15 residues. The CDR3 bases are TGTGCCAGCAGCTTACCACTCGGGATGAAACGGGGCTACACCTTC. It encodes CASSLPLGMKRGYTF.

In this sample, this clone turned up once. The chain has TRBV29-1 and TRBJ2-5; 9 nucleotides match TRBD1. CDR1 is SQVTM and CDR2 is ANQGSEA in the germline V gene. After removal of 7 bases from V and 5 bases from J, the junction contained 5 bases not matched to a gene. The CDR3 consists of 12 residues. The CDR3 DNA reads as TGCAGCGCACAGGGGGCTGAGGAGACCCAGTACTTC. This translates into CSAQGAEETQYF. The whole variable domain, remainder taken from reference TRBV29-1 and TRBJ2-5, is SAVISQKPSRDICQRGTSLTIQCQVDSQVTMMFWYRQQPGQSLTLIATANQGSEATYESGFVIDKFPISRPNLTFSTLTVSNMSPEDSSIYLCSAQGAEETQYFGPGTRLLVL.

CDR3 amino acids: CATSRDTHSNQPQHF. CDR3 DNA: TGTGCCACCAGCAGAGATACCCACAGCAATCAGCCCCAGCATTTT. This chain uses TRBV15 with TRBJ1-5; no reliable D call. Trimming removed 0 bases at V and 1 base at J, with 7 bases between. The CDR3 runs to 15 residues. Germline V gives CDR1 LNHNV, CDR2 YYDKDF (reference sequence).